These T cell receptor beta chains were read from a single sample in a study of CD8 T cells in ankylosing spondylitis. MiXCR was run by TCRdb on the 5' RACE reads, yielding one entry per CDR3 protein. The data show fewer than 550,000 distinct CDR3 sequences, with approximately 5.3% seen just once and approximately 4% held by the top ten. The sequenced sample consisted of blood, either unsorted or a sorted T cell fraction (not recorded which). All receptors derive from a male donor with ankylosing spondylitis. Both conserved end residues are part of each CDR3. The D gene is left open where the match is weak. Clone size is shown for a subset of rows, as once, few, many or a class of expanded clone.

J gene,clone size,V gene,D gene,CDR3 DNA,CDR3 protein
TRBJ2-1,-,TRBV29-1,TRBD2,TGCAGCGTCAGGGGGACTAGCGGGGGGTCCGTCAACAATGAGCAGTTCTTC,CSVRGTSGGSVNNEQFF
TRBJ2-2,few,TRBV5-1,TRBD1,TGCGCCAGCAGCCTCCGGACAGGGCCAACCGGGGAGCTGTTTTTT,CASSLRTGPTGELFF
TRBJ2-1,many,TRBV5-1,-,TGCGCCAGCAGCTCCACAGGGCGGGCCCCCTCCTACAATGAGCAGTTCTTC,CASSSTGRAPSYNEQFF
TRBJ1-1,many,TRBV7-9,TRBD1,TGTGCCAGCAGCTCGACAGGGACGCCCCTGATTGCTTTCTTT,CASSSTGTPLIAFF
TRBJ2-6,many,TRBV12-3/TRBV12-4,TRBD1,TGTGCCAGCAGAACCGGGACAGGGTACTCTGGGGCCAACGTCCTGACTTTC,CASRTGTGYSGANVLTF
TRBJ1-1,many,TRBV7-9,-,TGTGCCAGCAACACGTTGGGAGATTATGAAGCTTTCTTT,CASNTLGDYEAFF
TRBJ1-1,many,TRBV7-9,-,TGTGCCAGCACCAGAACCCTGGGGGGTGCCACTGAAGCTTTCTTT,CASTRTLGGATEAFF
TRBJ2-3,few,TRBV7-2,-,TGTGCCAGCAGCGTCTTTGGCCTAGCAGATACGCAGTATTTT,CASSVFGLADTQYF
TRBJ1-5,few,TRBV18,TRBD1,TGTGCCAGCTCACTCAATCTACAGGGGAGCAATCAGCCCCAGCATTTT,CASSLNLQGSNQPQHF
TRBJ2-2,many,TRBV5-1,-,TGCGCCAGCAGCCCTACTGGGGTGACCACCGGGGAGCTGTTTTTT,CASSPTGVTTGELFF
TRBJ1-5,many,TRBV12-3/TRBV12-4,-,TGTGCCAGCAGTCCCCGGTGGCAGCCCCAGCATTTT,CASSPRWQPQHF
TRBJ2-1,many,TRBV25-1,TRBD1,TGTGCCAGCAGTGTCGGGACAGGTAGGGCGATAGCGGTTTCCTACAATGAGCAGTTCTTC,CASSVGTGRAIAVSYNEQFF
TRBJ1-5,many,TRBV7-8,TRBD1,TGTGCCAGCAGCAAAAGACAGGGCCTCAATCAGCCCCAGCATTTT,CASSKRQGLNQPQHF
TRBJ2-7,many,TRBV24-1,-,TGTGCCACCAGTGATGGGGTTGGCCTCGAGCAGTACTTC,CATSDGVGLEQYF
TRBJ2-5,many,TRBV5-1,-,TGCGCCAGCAGCGGGAGCGTCCAAGAGACCCAGTACTTC,CASSGSVQETQYF
TRBJ2-7,many,TRBV20-1,-,TGCAGTGCCCCAGTGGGGGCGTACGAGCAGTACTTC,CSAPVGAYEQYF
TRBJ2-7,many,TRBV29-1,TRBD1,TGCAGCGTCGTGGACAGGCCGTACTACGAGCAGTACTTC,CSVVDRPYYEQYF
TRBJ1-5,many,TRBV20-1,TRBD1,TGCAGTGCTAGATCCGGGACAGGGTCAGTATTTAGCAATCAGCCCCAGCATTTT,CSARSGTGSVFSNQPQHF
TRBJ2-4,many,TRBV29-1,-,TGCAGCGTCTCAGGCTGGGGCAAAAACATTCAGTACTTC,CSVSGWGKNIQYF
TRBJ2-1,many,TRBV5-1,-,TGCGCCAGCAGCAGAGCTCTAGCAGCTAGCTCCTACAATGAGCAGTTCTTC,CASSRALAASSYNEQFF
TRBJ1-1,many,TRBV29-1,TRBD1,TGCAGCGCCCGACAGGGGCGCGGGAACACTGAAGCTTTCTTT,CSARQGRGNTEAFF
TRBJ2-6,many,TRBV27,-,TGTGCCAGCAGTTTATTTGGACGGATCTCTGGGGCCAACGTCCTGACTTTC,CASSLFGRISGANVLTF
TRBJ2-1,-,TRBV4-1,TRBD2,TGCGCCAGCAGCCAAGATCGGGCGGGAGACTCCTACAATGAGCAGTTCTTC,CASSQDRAGDSYNEQFF
TRBJ2-1,-,TRBV20-1,-,TGCTGTGCTTCCTCGAAAAGGGGGAGGTCCTACAATGAGCAGTTCTTC,CCASSKRGRSYNEQFF
TRBJ1-6,many,TRBV7-6,-,TGTGCCAGCAGCTTCCAGCGGGACTCACCCCTCCACTTT,CASSFQRDSPLHF
TRBJ1-2,many,TRBV20-1,-,TGCAGTGCTAGAGAAACGGCAAAATCCGGGACACTCTATGGCTACACCTTC,CSARETAKSGTLYGYTF
TRBJ2-3,many,TRBV12-3/TRBV12-4,TRBD2,TGTGCCAGCATCGAGGGACTAGCGGGGAGAATGGATACGCAGTATTTT,CASIEGLAGRMDTQYF
TRBJ2-7,many,TRBV9,-,TGTGCCAGCAGCGTAGTAGGAGGGATCGACCACCTTTACGAGCAGTACTTC,CASSVVGGIDHLYEQYF
TRBJ2-7,many,TRBV6-2/TRBV6-3,TRBD2,TGTGCCAGCAGTTACGGGCTAGCGGGAGCCCTAACCTACGAGCAGTACTTC,CASSYGLAGALTYEQYF
TRBJ2-1,many,TRBV12-3/TRBV12-4,-,TGTGCCAGCAGTTTGGGGTACGATGAGCAGTTCTTC,CASSLGYDEQFF
TRBJ2-1,few,TRBV2,-,TGTGCCAACACAATGAACCGGGACTTTTACAATGAGCAGTTCTTC,CANTMNRDFYNEQFF
TRBJ2-5,many,TRBV29-1,-,TGCAGCGTTGAAGGTTGGCAGATACAAGAGACCCAGTACTTC,CSVEGWQIQETQYF
TRBJ2-3,many,TRBV5-1,-,TGCGCCAGCAGCTTGAGGTCAGGGGGGACAGATACGCAGTATTTT,CASSLRSGGTDTQYF
TRBJ2-7,many,TRBV7-8,-,TGTGCCAGCAGCGGTTCCGGGACACCGGTTTACGAGCAGTACTTC,CASSGSGTPVYEQYF
TRBJ2-7,-,TRBV7-2,-,TGTGCCAGTGGGCTACCCTACTACGAGCAGTACTTC,CASGLPYYEQYF
TRBJ1-5,many,TRBV6-5,-,TGTGCCAGCAGTTACTCGAGACAGCACAATCAGCCCCAGCATTTT,CASSYSRQHNQPQHF
TRBJ2-1,few,TRBV29-1,-,TGCAGCGTTGAGAAGGGCCCCCATGAGCAGTTCTTC,CSVEKGPHEQFF
TRBJ2-7,-,TRBV27,TRBD1,TGTGCCAGCAGTCCCGGACAGGCAAGGTACGGCGAGCAGTACTTC,CASSPGQARYGEQYF
TRBJ2-5,many,TRBV29-1,TRBD1,TGCAGCGTGAGACAGGGGGAGACCCAGTACTTC,CSVRQGETQYF
TRBJ1-1,many,TRBV27,-,TGTGCCAGCAGTTTATATGGGGGAGGAGGCACTGAAGCTTTCTTT,CASSLYGGGGTEAFF
TRBJ2-3,many,TRBV15,-,TGTGCCACCAGCAGAGATAGGGCACCGAGGAGCACAGATACGCAGTATTTT,CATSRDRAPRSTDTQYF
TRBJ2-1,many,TRBV7-6,TRBD2,TGTGCCAGCAGCTTAACGGGACTAGCGACACTGAATGAGCAGTTCTTC,CASSLTGLATLNEQFF
TRBJ2-7,many,TRBV20-1,-,TGCAGTGCTCCTGGACTACGCTACTACGAGCAGTACTTC,CSAPGLRYYEQYF
TRBJ2-3,many,TRBV11-2,-,TGTGCCTGTGGTAGGGGCCCTCGGGATACGCAGTATTTT,CACGRGPRDTQYF
TRBJ1-2,many,TRBV12-3/TRBV12-4,-,TGTGCCAGCAGTTGGGGCCTTGAGAGCTACACCTTC,CASSWGLESYTF
TRBJ2-1,many,TRBV7-3,-,TGTGCCAGCAGCCTGACAGTTAGCTCCTACAATGAGCAGTTCTTC,CASSLTVSSYNEQFF